This TCR beta chain was recorded in a study of CD8 T cells in Susac syndrome. Random-hexamer reverse transcription was applied to roughly 0.5 to 1 ug RNA. TCRdb re-derived calls from the immunoSEQ multiplex PCR reads in MiXCR, one entry per CDR3 protein. This table has 110,000 to 150,000 distinct CDR3 sequences, 94% appearing once. The receptor was isolated from a human donor in good health. Sequencing input: CD8+ T cells from PBMCs.

The CDR3 DNA reads as TGTGCCAGCAGCGTAGGGTCAGGGACGAATGAGCAGTTCTTC. Amino acids: CASSVGSGTNEQFF. This chain uses TRBV9 with TRBJ2-1; D possibly uses TRBD1 or TRBD2 (5 bases each). Between the trimmed V and J ends, which lost 0 bases and 7 bases, there was a span of 11 bases. Germline loops: CDR1 SGDLS, CDR2 YYNGEE. This CDR3 is built from 14 residues.